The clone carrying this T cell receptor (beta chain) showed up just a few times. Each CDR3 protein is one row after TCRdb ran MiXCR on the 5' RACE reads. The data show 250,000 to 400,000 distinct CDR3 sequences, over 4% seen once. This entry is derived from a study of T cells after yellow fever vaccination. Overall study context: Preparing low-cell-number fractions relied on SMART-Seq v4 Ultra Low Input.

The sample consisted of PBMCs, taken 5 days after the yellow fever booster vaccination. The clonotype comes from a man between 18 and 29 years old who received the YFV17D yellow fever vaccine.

CDR3 amino acids: CATSGGGGENEQFF. The CDR3 DNA reads TGTGCCACCAGCGGAGGCGGGGGGGAAAATGAGCAGTTCTTC. This chain uses TRBV15 with TRBJ2-1; TRBD2 aligns across 9 bases. Germline V gives CDR1 LNHNV, CDR2 YYDKDF (reference sequence). After removal of 5 bases from V and 7 bases from J, the junction contained 6 bases not matched to a gene. This CDR3 has 14 amino acids.